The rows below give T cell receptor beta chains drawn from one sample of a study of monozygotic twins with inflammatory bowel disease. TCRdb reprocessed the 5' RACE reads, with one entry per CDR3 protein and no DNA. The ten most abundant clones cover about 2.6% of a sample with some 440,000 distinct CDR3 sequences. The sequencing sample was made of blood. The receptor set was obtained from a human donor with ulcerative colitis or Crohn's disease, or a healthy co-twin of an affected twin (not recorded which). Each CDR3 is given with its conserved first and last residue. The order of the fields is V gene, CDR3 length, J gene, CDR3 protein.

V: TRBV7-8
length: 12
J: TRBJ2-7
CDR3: CASSLMTYEQYF

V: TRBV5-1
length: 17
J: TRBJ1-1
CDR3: CASSSRGDRGRGTEAFF

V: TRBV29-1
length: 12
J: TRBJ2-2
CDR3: CSVDTGPGELFF

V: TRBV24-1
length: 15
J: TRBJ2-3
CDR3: CATSDLTDSGGTQYF

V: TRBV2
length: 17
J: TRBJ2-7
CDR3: CASSVSEAGGVRGVQYF

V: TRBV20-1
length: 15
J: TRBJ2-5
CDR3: CSARDNLRTKETQYF

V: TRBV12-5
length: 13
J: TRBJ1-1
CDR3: CASGKALNTEAFF

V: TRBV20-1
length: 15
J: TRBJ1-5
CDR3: CSARDGRNSNQPQHF

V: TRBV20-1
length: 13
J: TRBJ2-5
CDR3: CSAGGQSQETQYF

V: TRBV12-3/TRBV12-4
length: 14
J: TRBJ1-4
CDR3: CATSGDRGNEKLFF

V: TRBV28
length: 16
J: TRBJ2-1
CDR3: CASNGGGGGSFDEQFF

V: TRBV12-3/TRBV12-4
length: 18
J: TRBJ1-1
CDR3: CASSSPGQGTRGNTEAFF

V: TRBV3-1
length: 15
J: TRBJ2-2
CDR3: CASSRLAGGTGELFF

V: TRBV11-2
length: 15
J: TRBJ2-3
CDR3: CASSPDYGPTDTQYF

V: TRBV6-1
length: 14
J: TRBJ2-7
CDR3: CASRPIGGRYEQYF

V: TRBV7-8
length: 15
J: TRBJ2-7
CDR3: CASSFLAGISYEQYF